The clone carrying this T cell receptor (beta chain) was seen many times. These data come from a study of Graves' ophthalmopathy and Graves' hyperthyroidism. TCR beta CDR3 amplification used RNA transcripts. The first round was an RT-PCR with HTBI primers, and the second round was a multiplex PCR. TCRdb fed the multiplex PCR reads into MiXCR, producing one record per CDR3 protein. The sample carries some 400,000 distinct CDR3 sequences, around 17% recorded once. What was sequenced was peripheral blood. The sequence came from a woman between 18 and 29 years old with Graves' ophthalmopathy.

This CDR3 reads CASSQNQETQYF. In nucleotides, the CDR3 is TGTGCCAGCAGTCAGAACCAAGAGACCCAGTACTTC. The chain couples TRBV12-3 or TRBV12-4 to TRBJ2-5; no clear D gene. CDR3 size: 12 residues. V dropped 5 bases and J dropped 0 bases, with 4 bases sitting between them.